This TCR beta chain was identified in a study of T cells after posttransplantation cyclophosphamide. Treatment was busulfan-fludarabine conditioning, a marrow graft, and cyclophosphamide on days +3 and +4. This clone was counted ten times or more. Germline V gives CDR1 SGHTA, CDR2 FQGNSA. Trimming stripped 2 bases from V and 6 bases from J, with 13 bases between. This CDR3 region has 14 residues. The repertoire was sequenced with immunoSEQ multiplex PCR; TCRdb's copy has only in-frame clones and lacks some. The sample has 23,000 or so clones, none seen only once; the top ten hold more than 1.5%. V is TRBV7-2 and J is TRBJ1-2, with D unclear. Sequencing used PBMCs, obtained after allogeneic stem cell transplant with posttransplant cyclophosphamide. This TCR was sampled from a young adult male patient who received an allogeneic stem cell transplant from a related donor, was CMV-positive, and had no GVHD. Some T cells may be the graft donor's. CDR3 protein: CASSLTRDLHGYTF. The DNA of the CDR3 is TGTGCCAGCAGCTTAACTAGGGATCTCCATGGCTACACCTTC. The full variable domain, completed using reference TRBV7-2 and TRBJ1-2, is GAGVSQSPSNKVTEKGKDVELRCDPISGHTALYWYRQSLGQGLEFLIYFQGNSAPDKSGLPSDRFSAERTGGSVSTLTIQRTQQEDSAVYLCASSLTRDLHGYTFGSGTRLTVV.